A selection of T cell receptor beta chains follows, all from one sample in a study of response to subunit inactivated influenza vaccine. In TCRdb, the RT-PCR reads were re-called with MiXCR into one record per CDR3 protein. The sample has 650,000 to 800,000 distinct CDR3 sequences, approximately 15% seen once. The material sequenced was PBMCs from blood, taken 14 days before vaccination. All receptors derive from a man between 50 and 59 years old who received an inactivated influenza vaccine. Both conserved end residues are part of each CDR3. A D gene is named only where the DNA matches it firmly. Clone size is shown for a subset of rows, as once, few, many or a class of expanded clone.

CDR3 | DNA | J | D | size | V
CASSLVLRGTDTQYF | TGTGCCAGCAGTTTAGTCCTCAGGGGCACAGATACGCAGTATTTT | TRBJ2-3 | NA | many | TRBV12-3/TRBV12-4
CASSLRRRNYGYTF | TGTGCCAGCAGCTTAAGAAGGAGAAATTATGGCTACACCTTC | TRBJ1-2 | NA | NA | TRBV11-2
CASLPPGSNTEAFF | TGTGCCAGCCTCCCGCCCGGATCCAACACTGAAGCTTTCTTT | TRBJ1-1 | NA | few | TRBV12-3/TRBV12-4
CASSVGGLGQPQHF | TGTGCCAGCAGTGTAGGCGGGCTGGGTCAGCCCCAGCATTTT | TRBJ1-5 | NA | NA | TRBV6-1
CASSGDTRQGPGSKQPQHF | TGTGCCAGCAGTGGAGATACTAGACAGGGCCCTGGGAGCAAGCAGCCCCAGCATTTT | TRBJ1-5 | TRBD1 | NA | TRBV2
CSARDTLAGGHEQYF | TGCAGTGCTAGAGATACCCTAGCGGGAGGTCACGAGCAGTACTTC | TRBJ2-7 | TRBD2 | few | TRBV20-1
CSARDPKAGEQFF | TGCAGTGCTAGAGACCCGAAAGCGGGAGAGCAGTTCTTC | TRBJ2-1 | TRBD2 | NA | TRBV20-1
CSAPDAYEQYF | TGCAGTGCCCCGGATGCTTACGAGCAGTACTTC | TRBJ2-7 | NA | many | TRBV20-1
CATRDSWNTEAFF | TGTGCCACAAGGGACTCTTGGAACACTGAAGCTTTCTTT | TRBJ1-1 | NA | NA | TRBV10-3
CASSLGRGYEQFF | TGTGCCAGCAGCCTGGGCAGGGGTTATGAGCAGTTCTTC | TRBJ2-1 | NA | few | TRBV5-6
CASSSAAGDTYGYTF | TGCGCCAGCTCCTCCGCCGCGGGGGATACTTATGGCTACACCTTC | TRBJ1-2 | NA | NA | TRBV5-1
CASTARGGALNEKLFF | TGTGCCAGCACCGCCCGGGGAGGGGCCCTTAATGAAAAACTGTTTTTT | TRBJ1-4 | NA | few | TRBV12-3/TRBV12-4
CAISDRLAGGDYEQYF | TGTGCCATCAGTGATCGCCTAGCGGGGGGGGATTACGAGCAGTACTTC | TRBJ2-7 | TRBD2 | few | TRBV10-3
CAISEGGQWETQYF | TGTGCCATCAGTGAGGGGGGCCAGTGGGAGACCCAGTACTTC | TRBJ2-5 | NA | NA | TRBV10-3
CACSFLGDNEQFF | TGTGCCTGCAGCTTTCTAGGGGACAATGAGCAGTTCTTC | TRBJ2-1 | NA | NA | TRBV11-2
CASSFAGGGPYEQYF | TGTGCCAGCAGCTTTGCCGGTGGAGGGCCCTACGAGCAGTACTTC | TRBJ2-7 | NA | few | TRBV7-9
CASSPPGQTLRVSGANVLTF | TGTGCCAGCTCACCACCGGGACAGACCCTCCGGGTCTCTGGGGCCAACGTCCTGACTTTC | TRBJ2-6 | TRBD1 | few | TRBV18
CATRRTSETYEQYF | TGTGCCACAAGGCGGACTAGCGAGACCTACGAGCAGTACTTC | TRBJ2-7 | TRBD2 | NA | TRBV15
CASSGTSTGELFF | TGTGCCAGTAGCGGGACTAGCACCGGGGAGCTGTTTTTT | TRBJ2-2 | TRBD2 | many | TRBV2
CASSPGTSGLYEQYF | TGCGCCAGCAGCCCGGGGACTAGCGGGTTATACGAGCAGTACTTC | TRBJ2-7 | TRBD2 | many | TRBV5-1
CSANAPSGTYNEQFF | TGCAGTGCTAATGCCCCCAGCGGGACCTACAATGAGCAGTTCTTC | TRBJ2-1 | TRBD2 | NA | TRBV20-1
CASSERVRSGNTIYF | TGTGCCAGCAGTGAACGGGTCCGCTCTGGAAACACCATATATTTT | TRBJ1-3 | NA | NA | TRBV6-1
CASSLSQAAPDTQYF | TGTGCCAGCAGCTTATCCCAGGCCGCCCCAGATACGCAGTATTTT | TRBJ2-3 | NA | NA | TRBV7-3
CASSQASGGPYGYTF | TGCGCCAGCAGCCAAGCTTCCGGGGGACCCTATGGCTACACCTTC | TRBJ1-2 | NA | many | TRBV4-3
CSAKGASNQPQHF | TGCAGTGCTAAGGGAGCTAGCAATCAGCCCCAGCATTTT | TRBJ1-5 | NA | few | TRBV20-1
CATLRVSGNTIYF | TGTGCCACCCTCAGGGTATCTGGAAACACCATATATTTT | TRBJ1-3 | NA | few | TRBV3-1
CASSQGSGRASYEQYF | TGTGCCAGCAGCCAAGGCAGCGGGAGGGCCTCCTACGAGCAGTACTTC | TRBJ2-7 | TRBD2 | many | TRBV3-1
CASSEAGQLGQYF | TGTGCCAGCAGTGAAGCGGGGCAACTGGGGCAGTACTTC | TRBJ2-4 | NA | few | TRBV2
CSVAPQGLNTEAFF | TGCAGCGTCGCACCACAGGGTTTGAACACTGAAGCTTTCTTT | TRBJ1-1 | NA | NA | TRBV29-1
CASSQGPPSSLLGDTQYF | TGCGCCAGCAGCCAAGGCCCCCCCTCTAGCCTCCTGGGGGATACGCAGTATTTT | TRBJ2-3 | NA | NA | TRBV4-1
CSARGGADRGRETQYF | TGCAGTGCTAGAGGAGGGGCAGACAGGGGAAGAGAGACCCAGTACTTC | TRBJ2-5 | TRBD1 | NA | TRBV20-1
CASSLRGLVANTGELFF | TGCGCCAGCAGCTTGAGGGGACTAGTGGCGAACACCGGGGAGCTGTTTTTT | TRBJ2-2 | TRBD2 | NA | TRBV5-1
CASSQDRRTSGEVEQYF | TGTGCCAGCAGCCAAGATAGGAGGACTAGCGGGGAGGTCGAGCAGTACTTC | TRBJ2-7 | TRBD2 | few | TRBV3-1
CASSSTSGGQGYGYTF | TGTGCCAGCAGTTCAACCTCAGGCGGACAGGGGTATGGCTACACCTTC | TRBJ1-2 | TRBD1 | few | TRBV12-3/TRBV12-4
CSASPIGGLETQYF | TGCAGTGCTAGTCCCATTGGGGGCCTAGAGACCCAGTACTTC | TRBJ2-5 | NA | NA | TRBV20-1
CASSTTGTGFAQYF | TGCGCCAGCAGCACGACCGGGACAGGGTTCGCCCAGTACTTC | TRBJ2-5 | TRBD1 | NA | TRBV5-1
CASRTKDRDGYTF | TGTGCCAGCAGGACCAAGGACAGGGACGGCTACACCTTC | TRBJ1-2 | TRBD1 | NA | TRBV25-1
CAASGDRSGNTIYF | TGTGCCGCAAGTGGGGATCGATCTGGAAACACCATATATTTT | TRBJ1-3 | NA | many | TRBV15
CASSMDPSGNTIYF | TGTGCCAGCAGTATGGACCCCTCTGGAAACACCATATATTTT | TRBJ1-3 | NA | few | TRBV6-1
CATTSGGLLAKNIQYF | TGTGCCACCACTAGTGGGGGCCTTTTAGCCAAAAACATTCAGTACTTC | TRBJ2-4 | NA | few | TRBV12-3/TRBV12-4
CASSLAVPNFSDTQYF | TGCGCCAGCTCCCTCGCGGTTCCAAATTTTTCAGATACGCAGTATTTT | TRBJ2-3 | NA | few | TRBV5-1
CASSFGVRSTFYYNEQFF | TGCGCCAGCAGCTTCGGGGTCAGATCAACTTTTTATTACAATGAGCAGTTCTTC | TRBJ2-1 | NA | few | TRBV5-1
CASSFSAGQNEQFF | TGTGCCAGCAGCTTCTCGGCAGGACAAAATGAGCAGTTCTTC | TRBJ2-1 | NA | few | TRBV5-6
CASSQYRNNNSPLHF | TGCGCCAGCAGCCAATACAGGAATAATAATTCACCCCTCCACTTT | TRBJ1-6 | NA | NA | TRBV4-3
CASSPQRGRSYNEQFF | TGTGCCAGCAGCCCCCAGCGGGGCCGATCCTACAATGAGCAGTTCTTC | TRBJ2-1 | TRBD2 | NA | TRBV7-2
CASSVETGRREGYTF | TGCGCCAGCAGCGTAGAGACAGGGAGAAGGGAAGGCTACACCTTC | TRBJ1-2 | TRBD1 | NA | TRBV5-1
CSVELWGRNTEAFF | TGCAGCGTTGAACTTTGGGGGAGGAACACTGAAGCTTTCTTT | TRBJ1-1 | NA | few | TRBV29-1